One and the same sample provided the 24 T cell receptor beta chains below, sequenced in a study of glioma-infiltrating T cells. Using RNA template, CDR3s of TCR alpha and beta were amplified with iRepertoire arm-PCR. MiXCR was run by TCRdb on the multiplex PCR reads, yielding one entry per CDR3 protein. The table shows about 20,000 distinct CDR3 sequences, with just under 25% occurring only once. Sequencing was carried out using glioma tissue, nonneoplastic brain tissue, or PBMCs (not recorded which). The receptors shown here come from a human donor with low-grade glioma or glioblastoma, undergoing nonglioma brain surgery, or in good health (not recorded which).

This clonotype was detected many times. V and J are TRBV18 and TRBJ1-1; D gene uncertain. Germline V lookup: CDR1 KGHSH, CDR2 LQKENI. Trimming cost V 2 bases and J 0 bases, with 13 bases left between them. The CDR3 covers 16 residues. The CDR3 DNA follows: TGTGCCAGCTCACCAGAGCTACAGCTCATGAACACTGAAGCTTTCTTT. Translated, it gives CASSPELQLMNTEAFF. Looking up the rest from reference TRBV18 and TRBJ1-1 gives the full variable domain: NAGVMQNPRHLVRRRGQEARLRCSPMKGHSHVYWYRQLPEEGLKFMVYLQKENIIDESGMPKERFSAEFPKEGPSILRIQQVVRGDSAAYFCASSPELQLMNTEAFFGQGTRLTVV.

The chain combines TRBV7-2 with TRBJ2-5; 11 nucleotides align to TRBD1. V lost 2 bases to trimming and J lost 7 bases; unmatched junction nucleotides: 9. The V gene's germline CDR1 is SGHTA and CDR2 FQGNSA. The CDR3 is made up of 16 amino acids. The CDR3, as DNA: TGTGCCAGCAGCTTAACCGGGACAGGGGGGGCGGTGACCCAGTACTTC. Amino acids: CASSLTGTGGAVTQYF.

The J gene is TRBJ2-1, the V gene TRBV7-9; unclear D gene. Looked up from germline, CDR1 is SEHNR and CDR2 is FQNEAQ (reference sequence). Trimming removed 5 bases from V and 9 bases from J, with 17 bases in between. The CDR3 covers 14 residues. The CDR3 DNA reads as TGTGCCAGCAGCCCCATGGCCTCTTTGGTTGAGCAGTTCTTC. Translating gives CASSPMASLVEQFF.

The DNA for the CDR3 is TGTGCCAGCAATCGGGACGGCGGGGGGCAGTATTTT. This gives the protein CASNRDGGGQYF. The chain uses TRBV12-3 or TRBV12-4 and TRBJ2-3; 7 nucleotides match TRBD2. After removal of 7 bases from V and 11 bases from J, the junction contained 9 bases not matched to a gene. The CDR3 is made up of 12 amino acids.

With regard to this clonotype: The missing conserved phenylalanine or tryptophan at the end of this CDR3 makes a read error likely. Because the CDR3's place on the DNA is in doubt, the DNA is left out and the CDR3 is given as listed by TCRdb. J is TRBJ2-5 and V is TRBV28; the table's TRBD2 call for D was not verified on the DNA. The CDR3 length equals 17 residues, ends included. In germline, CDR1 is MDHEN, CDR2 SYDVKM. The CDR3 protein is CASSLILAGGTRETKYS.

The chain uses TRBV11-2 and TRBJ1-6; D gene unclear. Germline values: CDR1 SGHAT, CDR2 FQNNGV. Trimming removed 0 bases from V and 10 bases from J, with 10 bases in between. The CDR3 consists of 14 residues. DNA for the CDR3: TGTGCCAGCAGCTTAGATCACGGAAACTCACCCCTCCACTTT. This sequence encodes CASSLDHGNSPLHF.

Note on this clonotype: A much larger clone differs by one base, so this may be a read error. The chain's CDR3 is CASGGTYTRELFF. The CDR3 bases are TGTGCCAGCGGGGGCACATACACCAGGGAGCTGTTTTTT. The chain has TRBV6-2 or TRBV6-3 and TRBJ2-2; a weak D match, TRBD1 (6 bases). This CDR3 comprises 13 residues. Germline CDR1 reads MNHEY; CDR2 reads SVGEGT.

This chain connects TRBV7-9 to TRBJ1-4, with D perhaps matching TRBD1 (5 bases). Germline V gives CDR1 SEHNR, CDR2 FQNEAQ (reference sequence). V was shortened by 5 bases and J by 5 bases, with 9 bases between the two germline ends. The CDR3 consists of 13 residues. The CDR3 DNA is TGTGCCAGCAGCCCATCAGGGAATGAAAAACTGTTTTTT. Residues: CASSPSGNEKLFF.

Note on this clonotype: A read error may account for a junction end that differs from germline. V gene TRBV6-1 combines with J gene TRBJ1-5, with D hard to call. This CDR3 region has 15 residues. Per germline, CDR1 MNHNS and CDR2 SASEGT. Here the CDR3 reads CASSGQDNGNQPQHF. CDR3 sequence (DNA): TGTGCCAGTAGTGGGCAGGATAATGGCAATCAGCCCCAGCATTTT.

About this clonotype itself: This clone may be a read error of a much larger clone one base away. V and J are TRBV20-1 and TRBJ2-1; TRBD2 matches at 8 bases. Trimming took 0 bases from V and 4 from J; bases not matched to a gene: 5. The CDR3 has 15 amino acids. Germline CDR1 is DFQATT and CDR2 is SNEGSKA (reference sequence). Written as DNA, the CDR3 is TGCAGTGCTAGAGATGATAGCGGGGCATACAATGAGCAGTTCTTC. Its translation: CSARDDSGAYNEQFF.

This clonotype was observed at least ten times. This sequence joins TRBV6-2 or TRBV6-3 and TRBJ1-1, with TRBD1 as a possible D gene (5 bases). The CDR3 totals 18 residues. V was trimmed by 0 bases and J by 2 bases, leaving 19 bases between them. The V gene's germline CDR1 is MNHEY and CDR2 SVGEGT. CDR3 DNA: TGTGCCAGCAGTTACTCAGTGGGCCGGGGCCGTCCCAACACTGAAGCTTTCTTT. It is translated as CASSYSVGRGRPNTEAFF.

This clonotype was observed a handful of times. The V call is TRBV7-9, the J call TRBJ1-2; 8 bases are a match to TRBD1. CDR3 length equals 15 residues. Germline CDR1 and CDR2: SEHNR and FQNEAQ (reference sequence). V shed 8 bases, J shed 2 bases, and the junction held 10 bases outside the gene matches. CDR3 nucleotide sequence: TGTGCCAGCGGGGGATTGGACAGGGAGAACTATGGCTACACCTTC. Translated: CASGGLDRENYGYTF.

The chain couples TRBV2 to TRBJ1-1; possible D gene TRBD1, 6 bases. Germline CDR1 and CDR2: SNHLY and FYNNEI. The V and J ends lost 5 bases and 1 base respectively, with 14 bases between them. This CDR3 region has 15 residues. This chain's CDR3 is CASSKPKGGNTEAFF. CDR3 bases: TGTGCCAGCAGTAAACCCAAGGGGGGGAACACTGAAGCTTTCTTT.

This clonotype was counted ten times or more. The rearrangement uses TRBV6-1 and TRBJ2-3, with 13 bases aligning to TRBD2. The CDR3 loop spans 16 amino acids. Trimming cost V 3 bases and J 5 bases; bases outside gene matches: 5. Germline V gives CDR1 MNHNS, CDR2 SASEGT. CDR3 amino acids: CASSEWTSGGKDTQYF. CDR3 coding DNA: TGTGCCAGCAGTGAGTGGACTAGCGGGGGAAAAGATACGCAGTATTTT.

There are many counts of this clonotype. The chain combines TRBV20-1 with TRBJ2-3; D is uncertain. Trimming removed 0 bases at V and 6 bases at J, with 7 bases between. Per the germline V gene, CDR1 is DFQATT and CDR2 is SNEGSKA (reference sequence). This CDR3 comprises 12 residues. CDR3 in DNA: TGCAGTGCTAGAGAGAGTGGTGATACGCAGTATTTT. It encodes CSARESGDTQYF.

Only a few counts were recorded for this clonotype. This chain links TRBV19 with TRBJ1-2; 7 nucleotides line up with TRBD1. With V trimmed by 7 bases and J by 8 bases, 4 bases remained unmatched. CDR1 and CDR2 from the germline V gene are LNHDA and SQIVND (reference sequence). There are 11 residues in the CDR3. CDR3 coding DNA: TGTGCCAGTATCGGGACAGTCGGCTACACCTTC. Its protein is CASIGTVGYTF.

As concerns this clonotype: A read error is possible here, since a much larger clone lies one base away. This rearrangement joins TRBV28 to TRBJ2-2, with a possible D match to TRBD2 (5 bases). The germline gives CDR1 MDHEN, CDR2 SYDVKM. The CDR3 has 16 amino acids. Trimming stripped 6 bases from V and 10 bases from J, with 24 bases between. CDR3 loop: CASSNPRAGLPEELFF. CDR3 coding DNA: TGTGCCAGCAGCAACCCCCGCGCGGGTTTGCCCGAGGAGCTGTTTTTT.

By sample share, this clonotype is medium-sized. The chain couples TRBV20-1 to TRBJ1-1; 7 bases match TRBD1. The CDR3 contains 14 residues. Germline values: CDR1 DFQATT, CDR2 SNEGSKA (reference sequence). V dropped 2 bases and J dropped 4; count of bases not matched to a gene: 7. Written as DNA, the CDR3 is TGCAGTGCTAGACGCGACAGGGAGGGCACTGAAGCTTTCTTT. Translating gives CSARRDREGTEAFF.

In its sample, this clonotype was seen a few times. This chain uses TRBV7-2 with TRBJ1-5, with D possibly TRBD1 on 5 matching bases. With 5 bases removed from V and 3 bases from J, the gap between germline ends came to 14 bases. Per the germline V gene, CDR1 is SGHTA and CDR2 is FQGNSA. The CDR3 extends over 15 amino acids. The CDR3 DNA sequence: TGTGCCAGCAGCCCTCCGGGGCAGAACAATCAGCCCCAGCATTTT. It encodes CASSPPGQNNQPQHF.

This chain joins TRBV12-3 or TRBV12-4 and TRBJ2-3; no clear D. The CDR3 is 13 residues long. The V gene lost 6 bases and the J gene lost 9 bases, with 16 bases spanning the gap. The CDR3 DNA follows: TGTGCCAGCAGCACCGGGCCCCTGGGCACGCAGTATTTT. Protein: CASSTGPLGTQYF.

This clonotype has just a few counts. The chain links TRBV3-1 to TRBJ2-3, with D perhaps TRBD1 or TRBD2 (5 bases each). Trimming removed 0 bases at V and 11 bases at J, with 9 bases between. Germline V gene lookup returns CDR1 LGHDT and CDR2 YNNKEL (reference sequence). The CDR3 sequence is 12 residues long. CDR3 protein: CASSQDPGRQYF. The CDR3 DNA sequence: TGTGCCAGCAGCCAAGATCCAGGGAGGCAGTATTTT.

The rearrangement uses TRBV6-1 and TRBJ1-1; the D is unclear. Trimming pared 7 bases from V and 4 bases from J, leaving 13 bases between. The CDR3 totals 13 residues. CDR1 and CDR2 (germline): MNHNS, SASEGT. CDR3 region: CASMLSRITEAFF. Here the CDR3 DNA reads TGTGCCAGCATGCTCAGCCGGATCACTGAAGCTTTCTTT.

V is TRBV12-3 or TRBV12-4 and J is TRBJ2-1; D remains ambiguous. This CDR3 contains 12 residues. Trimming stripped 2 bases from V and 14 bases from J, with 13 bases between. The CDR3 nucleotides are TGTGCCAGCAGTTTAAAGCCCAACCCTAAGTTCTTC. Encoded protein: CASSLKPNPKFF.

This clonotype was found many times. The chain is built from TRBV7-9 and TRBJ1-3; D gene ambiguous. This CDR3 comprises 15 residues. V lost 1 base to trimming and J lost 4 bases, with 11 bases between them. Per germline, CDR1 SEHNR and CDR2 FQNEAQ (reference sequence). DNA of the CDR3: TGTGCCAGCAGCTTAGGAGGGTTCCACGGAAACACCATATATTTT. Translation gives CASSLGGFHGNTIYF.